Included here is one T cell receptor (beta chain) sequence, with context. Its antigen is currently unknown. These data belong to a study of OX40 agonist ivuxolimab in advanced cancers. In the study overall: Aged roughly 23 to 80 with a mean of about 63 years, they were roughly 83% male.

Measured with immunoSEQ multiplex PCR; TCRdb has only the in-frame clones, and not every one. The sample includes about 21,000 clones, approximately 79% of them seen just once. General study points: CD4+ and CD8+ T cells in blood underwent clonal expansion by week 6 at 0.1 to 3.0 mg/kg.

The CDR3 covers 15 residues. Germline loops: CDR1 GTSNPN, CDR2 SVGIG (reference sequence). The germline V and J ends were trimmed by 0 bases and 1 base, with 9 bases remaining between them. The sample was CD4+ or CD8+ T cells sorted from blood, taken in a trial of the OX40 agonist ivuxolimab. This TCR derives from an adult with an advanced solid tumor such as melanoma, head and neck, liver or kidney cancer. The chain uses TRBV30 and TRBJ2-2; D remains ambiguous. The CDR3 here is CAWSVRSLNTGELFF. CDR3 nucleotide sequence: TGTGCCTGGAGTGTGCGTAGCCTGAACACCGGGGAGCTGTTTTTT.